Reported below is one T cell receptor (beta chain). Its specificity is not known. The data belong to a study of T cell responses to AZD1222 COVID-19 vaccine. Points from the study as a whole: Donors were largely white British and mainly female; clonal diversity was possibly underestimated.

Germline V gene sequence: CDR1 SGHKS, CDR2 YYEKEE (reference sequence). The CDR3 consists of 14 residues. V shed 6 bases and J shed 0 bases, with 13 bases lying between them. Assay: immunoSEQ multiplex PCR; the TCRdb copy retains only in-frame clones and omits some. This sample has approximately 73,000 clones; 82% occur once, and the top ten carry about 3%. V is TRBV5-5 and J is TRBJ2-7; TRBD2 might be the D (5 bases). The sequencing used peripheral blood, collected on day 0 of AZD1222 vaccination. The clonotype originates from an adult in good health. The CDR3 reads CASTVHRDSYEQYF. In DNA, the CDR3 is TGTGCCAGCACCGTTCACCGGGACTCCTACGAGCAGTACTTC.